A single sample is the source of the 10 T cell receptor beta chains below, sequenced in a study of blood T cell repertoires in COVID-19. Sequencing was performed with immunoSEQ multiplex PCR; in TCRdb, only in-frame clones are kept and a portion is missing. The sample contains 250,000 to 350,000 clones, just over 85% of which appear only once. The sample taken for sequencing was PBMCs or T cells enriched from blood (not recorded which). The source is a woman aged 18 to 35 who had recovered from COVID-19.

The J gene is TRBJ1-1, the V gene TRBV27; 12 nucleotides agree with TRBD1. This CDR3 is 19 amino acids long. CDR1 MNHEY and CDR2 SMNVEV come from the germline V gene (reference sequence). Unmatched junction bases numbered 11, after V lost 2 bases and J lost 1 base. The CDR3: CASSLNYPGQGAPNTEAFF. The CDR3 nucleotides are TGTGCCAGCAGTTTAAACTATCCGGGACAGGGGGCTCCGAACACTGAAGCTTTCTTT.

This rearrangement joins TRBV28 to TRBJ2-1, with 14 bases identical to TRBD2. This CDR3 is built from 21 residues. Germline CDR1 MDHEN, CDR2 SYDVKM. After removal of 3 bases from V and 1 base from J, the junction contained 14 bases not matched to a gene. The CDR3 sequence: CASSFPKPGTSGSDSYNEQFF. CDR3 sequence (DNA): TGTGCCAGCAGTTTCCCAAAACCCGGGACTAGCGGGAGCGATTCCTACAATGAGCAGTTCTTC.

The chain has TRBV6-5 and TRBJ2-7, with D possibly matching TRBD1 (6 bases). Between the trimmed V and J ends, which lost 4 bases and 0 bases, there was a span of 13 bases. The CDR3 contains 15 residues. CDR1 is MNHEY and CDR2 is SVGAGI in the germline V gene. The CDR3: CASSSSDSSSYEQYF. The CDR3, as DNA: TGTGCCAGCAGTTCCTCGGACAGCTCCTCCTACGAGCAGTACTTC.

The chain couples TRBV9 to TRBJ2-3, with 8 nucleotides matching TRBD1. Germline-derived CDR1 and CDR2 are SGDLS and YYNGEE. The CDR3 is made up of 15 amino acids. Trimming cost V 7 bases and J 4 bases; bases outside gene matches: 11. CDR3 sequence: CASGAGTGSPDTQYF. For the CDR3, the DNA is TGTGCCAGCGGGGCCGGGACAGGATCCCCAGATACGCAGTATTTT.

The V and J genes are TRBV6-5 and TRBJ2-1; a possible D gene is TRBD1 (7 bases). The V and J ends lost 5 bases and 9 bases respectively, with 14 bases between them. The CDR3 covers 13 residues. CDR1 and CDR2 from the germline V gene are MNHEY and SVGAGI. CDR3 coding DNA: TGTGCCAGCAGTCCTGGGACAGCGGGTGAGCAGTTCTTC. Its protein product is CASSPGTAGEQFF.

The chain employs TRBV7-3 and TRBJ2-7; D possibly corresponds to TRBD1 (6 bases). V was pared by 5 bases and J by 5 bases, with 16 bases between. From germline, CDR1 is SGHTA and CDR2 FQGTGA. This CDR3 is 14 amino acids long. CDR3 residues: CASSPQGNRNEQYF. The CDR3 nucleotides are TGTGCCAGCAGCCCGCAGGGGAATAGGAACGAGCAGTACTTC. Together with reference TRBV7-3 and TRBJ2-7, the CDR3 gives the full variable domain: GAGVSQTPSNKVTEKGKYVELRCDPISGHTALYWYRQSLGQGPEFLIYFQGTGAADDSGLPNDRFFAVRPEGSVSTLKIQRTERGDSAVYLCASSPQGNRNEQYFGPGTRLTVT.

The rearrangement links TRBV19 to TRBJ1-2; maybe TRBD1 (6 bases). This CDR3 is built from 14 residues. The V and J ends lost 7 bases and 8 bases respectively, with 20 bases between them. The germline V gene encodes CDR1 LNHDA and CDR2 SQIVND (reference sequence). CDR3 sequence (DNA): TGTGCCAGTACCCTGACAGGATCGAATGGGGGCTACACCTTC. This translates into CASTLTGSNGGYTF.

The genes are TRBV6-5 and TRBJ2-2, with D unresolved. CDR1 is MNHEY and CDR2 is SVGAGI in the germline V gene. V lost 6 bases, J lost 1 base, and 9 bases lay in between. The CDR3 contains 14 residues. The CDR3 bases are TGTGCCAGCAGAGCCGCAGGGAACACCGGGGAGCTGTTTTTT. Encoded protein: CASRAAGNTGELFF.

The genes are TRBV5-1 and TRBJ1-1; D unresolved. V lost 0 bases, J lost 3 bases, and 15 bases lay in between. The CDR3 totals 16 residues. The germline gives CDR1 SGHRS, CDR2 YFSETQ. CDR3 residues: CASSLGQTYEHTEAFF. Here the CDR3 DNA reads TGCGCCAGCAGCTTGGGGCAGACATATGAGCACACTGAAGCTTTCTTT. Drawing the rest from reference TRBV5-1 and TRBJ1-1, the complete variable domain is KAGVTQTPRYLIKTRGQQVTLSCSPISGHRSVSWYQQTPGQGLQFLFEYFSETQRNKGNFPGRFSGRQFSNSRSEMNVSTLELGDSALYLCASSLGQTYEHTEAFFGQGTRLTVV.

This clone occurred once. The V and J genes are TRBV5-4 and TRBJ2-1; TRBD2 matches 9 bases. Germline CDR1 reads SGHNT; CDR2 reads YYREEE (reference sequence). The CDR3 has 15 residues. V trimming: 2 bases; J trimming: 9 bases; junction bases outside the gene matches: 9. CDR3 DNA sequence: TGTGCCAGCAGCTTAAGTGCTAGCGGGAATTTTGAGCAGTTCTTC. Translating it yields CASSLSASGNFEQFF.